The 17 T cell receptor beta chains given below trace back to one sample, sequenced in a study of cytomegalovirus exposure and HLA in healthy donors. 60 Vbeta and 13 Jbeta primers were used in PCR. The repertoire was sequenced with immunoSEQ multiplex PCR; TCRdb's copy has only in-frame clones and lacks some. The repertoire holds around 91,000 clones, with roughly 78% as singletons. The sample comprised PBMCs. These receptors were collected from a male donor in good health and CMV-seropositive.

V is TRBV9 and J is TRBJ2-2, with 10 positions matching TRBD1. Losses at the gene ends were 6 bases for V and 3 bases for J; bases not matched to a gene: 11. The CDR3 spans 17 residues. Germline-derived CDR1 and CDR2 are SGDLS and YYNGEE. CDR3 in amino acids: CASIWGWGQGYTGELFF. CDR3 nucleotide sequence: TGTGCCAGCATCTGGGGGTGGGGACAGGGGTACACCGGGGAGCTGTTTTTT.

In this sample, this clone turned up a few times. The chain has TRBV15 and TRBJ1-1, with D perhaps matching TRBD1 (5 bases). CDR1 is LNHNV and CDR2 is YYDKDF in the germline V gene (reference sequence). V lost 1 base and J lost 1, with 13 bases in between. This CDR3 region has 16 residues. CDR3 residues: CATSRGGDGGNTEAFF. The CDR3 coding sequence is TGTGCCACCAGCAGAGGAGGGGACGGGGGGAACACTGAAGCTTTCTTT.

The V call is TRBV27, the J call TRBJ2-7; perhaps TRBD1 as D (5 bases). Germline V lookup: CDR1 MNHEY, CDR2 SMNVEV (reference sequence). The CDR3 is made up of 13 amino acids. Trimming took 5 bases from V and 3 from J, leaving 11 bases between them. As DNA, the CDR3 is TGTGCCAGCAGTCCACAGGCAATCTACGAGCAGTACTTC. Translated, it gives CASSPQAIYEQYF.

The chain recombines TRBV15 with TRBJ2-7, with TRBD1 identical over 9 bases. Per the germline V gene, CDR1 is LNHNV and CDR2 is YYDKDF (reference sequence). The CDR3 is 14 residues long. The junction had 5 bases not matched to a gene; V was cut back by 5 bases and J by 3 bases. CDR3 DNA sequence: TGTGCCACCAGCGAGGGACAGGGCTTCTACGAGCAGTACTTC. Encoded protein: CATSEGQGFYEQYF.

CDR3 sequence (DNA): TGTGCCAGCAGCGTAGTCGAGCGAGGCACAGATACGCAGTATTTT. This sequence encodes CASSVVERGTDTQYF. This chain joins TRBV9 and TRBJ2-3; D gene uncertain. This CDR3 is built from 15 residues. Looked up from germline, CDR1 is SGDLS and CDR2 is YYNGEE. V was clipped by 0 bases and J by 1 base, with 9 bases between them.

This rearrangement joins TRBV6-5 to TRBJ2-1, with 7 bases matching TRBD2. The V and J ends lost 10 bases and 3 bases, in that order; junction bases with no gene match: 9. There are 14 residues in the CDR3. Germline V CDR1 and CDR2: MNHEY, SVGAGI. The CDR3 DNA reads as TGTGCCACCACACGAGCGGGATTCTACAATGAGCAGTTCTTC. Protein: CATTRAGFYNEQFF.

The chain joins TRBV4-1 to TRBJ2-7, with TRBD2 identical over 7 bases. Trimming at V came to 0 bases and at J to 6 bases, leaving 14 bases not matched to a gene. The CDR3 runs to 17 residues. Looked up from germline, CDR1 is MGHRA and CDR2 is YSYEKL. CDR3 bases: TGCGCCAGCAGCCAAGAGGTCGGGGGAGGGGTTATCAGCGAGCAGTACTTC. It is translated as CASSQEVGGGVISEQYF.

This clone was observed a single time. The genes are TRBV6-6 and TRBJ2-7; perhaps TRBD2 as D (5 bases). Trimming took off 5 bases at V and 3 bases at J, with 8 bases between the two ends. This CDR3 has 12 residues. The germline V gene has CDR1 MNHNY and CDR2 SVGAGI (reference sequence). The CDR3 coding sequence is TGTGCCAGCAGTAGGACTGGCTACGAGCAGTACTTC. It codes for CASSRTGYEQYF.

The rearrangement uses TRBV29-1 and TRBJ2-1, with TRBD2 identical over 10 bases. V was pared by 4 bases and J by 2 bases, with 2 bases of the junction left unmatched. The germline gives CDR1 SQVTM, CDR2 ANQGSEA. This CDR3 is 14 amino acids long. The CDR3 region is CSVVGLATYNEQFF. The CDR3 DNA sequence: TGCAGCGTTGTGGGACTAGCGACCTACAATGAGCAGTTCTTC.

The CDR3 DNA follows: TGTGCCATCGGACAGGGTTACGAGCAGTACTTC. This gives the protein CAIGQGYEQYF. V is TRBV10-3 and J is TRBJ2-7; 8 positions agree with TRBD1. The V gene end was trimmed by 8 bases and the J gene end by 4 bases; junction bases not matched to a gene: 1. CDR1 is ENHRY, CDR2 SYGVKD, per germline. The CDR3 spans 11 residues.

This clone has more than one count but fewer than ten. The CDR3 coding sequence is TGTGCCAGCAGCTTGGAAACTGTGAATGAGCAGTTCTTC. Translated: CASSLETVNEQFF. This chain links TRBV5-5 with TRBJ2-1; the D is unclear. Per germline, CDR1 SGHKS and CDR2 YYEKEE (reference sequence). This CDR3 contains 13 residues. V was pared by 0 bases and J by 7 bases, with 8 bases between.

V and J are TRBV19 and TRBJ2-1, with D unresolved. Germline V CDR1 and CDR2: LNHDA, SQIVND (reference sequence). The length of the CDR3 is 14 residues. Trimming took 1 base from V and 6 from J, leaving 10 bases between them. Here the CDR3 reads CASSIAHSSNEQFF. The CDR3 DNA reads TGTGCCAGTAGTATAGCCCATAGCAGCAATGAGCAGTTCTTC.

The rearrangement joins TRBV30 to TRBJ2-5; D is unclear. The DNA end is more similar to TRBJ2-7, so the J call may be wrong. From germline, CDR1 is GTSNPN and CDR2 SVGIG (reference sequence). The CDR3 is 12 amino acids. CDR3 residues: CAWSISSYEQYF. The CDR3 region has the DNA TGTGCCTGGAGTATAAGCTCCTACGAGCAGTACTTC.

This clone appeared a single time. The genes are TRBV7-9 and TRBJ2-7; perhaps TRBD2 as D (6 bases). The CDR3 covers 15 residues. V gave up 4 bases and J gave up 2 bases, with 15 bases separating them. Germline CDR1 and CDR2: SEHNR and FQNEAQ (reference sequence). The CDR3 DNA reads as TGTGCCAGCAGCTCCACGGGACTGATGCCCTACGAGCAGTACTTC. Encoded protein: CASSSTGLMPYEQYF.

In this sample, this clone turned up a few times. The rearrangement uses TRBV7-9 and TRBJ1-2; D gene ambiguous. V was shortened by 3 bases and J by 7 bases, with 12 bases between the two germline ends. Germline CDR1 is SEHNR and CDR2 is FQNEAQ (reference sequence). CDR3 size: 13 residues. For the CDR3, the DNA is TGTGCCAGCAGCTTTGAGGGTTCGGGTGGCTACACCTTC. This codes for CASSFEGSGGYTF.

This clone was recorded once. This CDR3 reads CASSSRGVSGVSNQPQHF. In nucleotides, the CDR3 is TGTGCCAGCAGCTCCCGTGGGGTTTCCGGGGTGAGCAATCAGCCCCAGCATTTT. The chain combines TRBV7-8 with TRBJ1-5; D call uncertain. Germline CDR1 reads SGHVS; CDR2 reads FQNEAQ. The V end was cut by 4 bases, the J end by 1 base, with 20 bases between. The CDR3 is made up of 18 amino acids.

This clone was seen only once. V usage is TRBV7-9 and J usage is TRBJ2-5; 11 nucleotides align to TRBD2. J gave up 5 bases and V 1 base, and 3 bases lay outside the gene matches. CDR1 is SEHNR, CDR2 FQNEAQ, per germline (reference sequence). The CDR3 is 15 residues long. The CDR3: CASSLGLAGGETQYF. For the CDR3, the DNA is TGTGCCAGCAGCTTAGGGCTAGCGGGAGGTGAGACCCAGTACTTC. The full variable domain, rest sourced from reference TRBV7-9 and TRBJ2-5, is DTGVSQNPRHKITKRGQNVTFRCDPISEHNRLYWYRQTLGQGPEFLTYFQNEAQLEKSRLLSDRFSAERPKGSFSTLEIQRTEQGDSAMYLCASSLGLAGGETQYFGPGTRLLVL.